The rows below give T cell receptor beta chains drawn from one sample of a study of blood T cell repertoires in COVID-19. The protocol was immunoSEQ multiplex PCR, while the TCRdb copy is restricted to in-frame clones and leaves out a portion. The repertoire holds roughly 40,000 clones, with roughly 90% as singletons. Sequenced: peripheral blood. The receptors derive from a man between 65 and 85 years old with acute or convalescent COVID-19. The CDR3 runs from the conserved cysteine through the conserved F or W. The order of the fields is CDR3 DNA, CDR3 protein, J gene, V gene, clone size, D gene. The D gene is left open where the match is weak. Some rows have no size entry. The others give once, few or many, or a class for an expanded clone.

TGTGCCAGCAGCTTAGCAGTTTCGGGACAGGGAAATCAGCCCCAGCATTTT	CASSLAVSGQGNQPQHF	TRBJ1-5	TRBV7-2	.	TRBD1
TGTGCCAGCAGCCGGAATGAGCAGTTCTTC	CASSRNEQFF	TRBJ2-1	TRBV28	.	.
TGTGCCAGCCAACGACCCGGAGCTTATGGCTACACCTTC	CASQRPGAYGYTF	TRBJ1-2	TRBV3-1/TRBV3-2	few	.
TGTGCCAGCAGCTCCCAGGGGGGCCAACCCTTTTCCTACAATGAGCAGTTCTTC	CASSSQGGQPFSYNEQFF	TRBJ2-1	TRBV7-2	.	.
TGTGCCAGCAGCACCCAGACAGCGAACACTGAAGCTTTCTTT	CASSTQTANTEAFF	TRBJ1-1	TRBV9	.	.
TGTGCCAGCAGCTGGACAGGGGGCTACGAGCAGTACTTC	CASSWTGGYEQYF	TRBJ2-7	TRBV7-3	once	TRBD1
TGCGCCAGCAGCCAAACCGGGACAGGGGTGTACAATGAGCAGTTCTTC	CASSQTGTGVYNEQFF	TRBJ2-1	TRBV4-1	.	TRBD1
TGTGCCAGCAGCCGTAAATTCACAGATACGCAGTATTTT	CASSRKFTDTQYF	TRBJ2-3	TRBV3-1/TRBV3-2	.	.
TGTGCCAGCAGCTTCGGTCCCCTCGGAGCGACAGTGAACACTGAAGCTTTCTTT	CASSFGPLGATVNTEAFF	TRBJ1-1	TRBV7-3	.	.
TGTGCCAGCAGCTTTGGTGACAGGGCTAACTATGGCTACACCTTC	CASSFGDRANYGYTF	TRBJ1-2	TRBV7-9	.	TRBD1
TGTGCCAGCAGCTTAGGGGTCTCCTACGAGCAGTACTTC	CASSLGVSYEQYF	TRBJ2-7	TRBV5-5	.	.
TGCAGTGGACAGGGCACAGATACGCAGTATTTT	CSGQGTDTQYF	TRBJ2-3	TRBV20-1	.	.
TGTGCCAGCAGCTTTTTGACACACCCCAACACGTATAGCAATCAGCCCCAGCATTTT	CASSFLTHPNTYSNQPQHF	TRBJ1-5	TRBV7-4	.	.
TGTGCCAGCTCTAACGGGGTAAAGGGTGAAAAACTGTTTTTT	CASSNGVKGEKLFF	TRBJ1-4	TRBV18	.	.
TGTGCCAGCTACAAATTGAGGACAGGGGGCGGCTACACCTTC	CASYKLRTGGGYTF	TRBJ1-2	TRBV11-2	.	TRBD1
TGCAGCTCAGGGGGCCTTGGGATGAACACTGAAGCTTTCTTT	CSSGGLGMNTEAFF	TRBJ1-1	TRBV29-1	.	TRBD1
TGTGCCAGCAGCCAGTTTACCCCCGGGACTTATACGAACACCGGGGAGCTGTTTTTT	CASSQFTPGTYTNTGELFF	TRBJ2-2	TRBV7-8	.	.
TGTGCCAGCAGCGGAGGACAGGGGGTTTCTATGAACACTGAAGCTTTCTTT	CASSGGQGVSMNTEAFF	TRBJ1-1	TRBV9	.	TRBD1
TGCGCCAGCGGTATAGCTTTGGGCGAGCAGTACTTC	CASGIALGEQYF	TRBJ2-7	TRBV10-2	once	.
TGCGCCAGCAGCCTGAGCGGGACTAGCGGGAGAAATGAGCAGTTCTTC	CASSLSGTSGRNEQFF	TRBJ2-1	TRBV4-1	.	TRBD2
TGTGCCAGCAGTTTTCTTACAGGCGAGCAGTACTTC	CASSFLTGEQYF	TRBJ2-7	TRBV28	.	.
TGTGCCAGCAGACACAGGGACAACACTGAAGCTTTCTTT	CASRHRDNTEAFF	TRBJ1-1	TRBV9	few	.
TGTGCCACCAGTGGAACTCAAGAGACCCAGTACTTC	CATSGTQETQYF	TRBJ2-5	TRBV24-1	.	.
TGTGCCAGCGGACAATATAGCAATCAGCCCCAGCATTTT	CASGQYSNQPQHF	TRBJ1-5	TRBV28	.	.
TGTGCCAGCAGCCAAGCAGGGTCACATCAGCCCCAGCATTTT	CASSQAGSHQPQHF	TRBJ1-5	TRBV16	.	.
TGTGCCAGCAGCTTAGAGCCGCCGAGGGCGCTGAATAATTCACCCCTCCACTTT	CASSLEPPRALNNSPLHF	TRBJ1-6	TRBV7-2	.	.
TGTGCCAGCAGTCCGGTCACGGCGGGTGGCTACACCTTC	CASSPVTAGGYTF	TRBJ1-2	TRBV12-3/TRBV12-4	.	.
TGTGCCAGTCGGACTAGCGGGAGTGGGGGACAGTTCTTC	CASRTSGSGGQFF	TRBJ2-1	TRBV19	.	TRBD2
TGTGCCAGCAGTCAACAAACAGCAGGGGCCAACGTCCTGACTTTC	CASSQQTAGANVLTF	TRBJ2-6	TRBV7-3	.	.
TGTGCCAGCATGCCGGGACAGGGATCAGAGACCCAGTACTTC	CASMPGQGSETQYF	TRBJ2-5	TRBV2	.	TRBD1
TGTGCCAGCAGTACAGAACCGGGACAGGGGCCACTAGCGAACACTGAAGCTTTCTTT	CASSTEPGQGPLANTEAFF	TRBJ1-1	TRBV2	once	TRBD1
TGTGCCAGCTCAAGACAGGGGGGAAATGGAAACACCATATATTTT	CASSRQGGNGNTIYF	TRBJ1-3	TRBV18	.	TRBD1
TGCGCCAGCAGACCACCGGGACAGGGATTCAATGAGCAGTTCTTC	CASRPPGQGFNEQFF	TRBJ2-1	TRBV4-1	.	TRBD1
TGTGCCAGCAGAAGGAGGACTAGCGGGAGGCAGGGGGCCGGAGAGACCCAGTACTTC	CASRRRTSGRQGAGETQYF	TRBJ2-5	TRBV7-2	.	TRBD2
TGTGCCAGCAGCCTCGACTCCGGACAGAACTATGGCTACACCTTC	CASSLDSGQNYGYTF	TRBJ1-2	TRBV7-2	.	.
TGTGCCAGCAGCGCCCCAGGTGATGGCACTGAAGCTTTCTTT	CASSAPGDGTEAFF	TRBJ1-1	TRBV5-4	.	.
TGCAGCTCACCGCTTCATGGGCCCCCAGGGCCGGGAAACACCATATATTTT	CSSPLHGPPGPGNTIYF	TRBJ1-3	TRBV29-1	few	.
TGTGCCAGCAGCTTAGTCGGGACTAGCGGGAGGGACAATGAGCAGTTCTTC	CASSLVGTSGRDNEQFF	TRBJ2-1	TRBV11-3	.	TRBD2
TGTGCCAGCAGCCCCGGTCTGCCGGTTAATGAAAAACTGTTTTTT	CASSPGLPVNEKLFF	TRBJ1-4	TRBV7-2	.	.
TGTGCCAGCAACCGAAATAGCGGGAGGGCCCCCGGGGAGCTGTTTTTT	CASNRNSGRAPGELFF	TRBJ2-2	TRBV21-1	.	.
TGTGCCAGCAGCCTCCCCGGGGAGGATAGCAATCAGCCCCAGCATTTT	CASSLPGEDSNQPQHF	TRBJ1-5	TRBV9	.	.
TGTGCCAGCACGGCGGACATAAGGTCCTACGAGCAGTACTTC	CASTADIRSYEQYF	TRBJ2-7	TRBV9	.	.
TGTGCCAGCAGCTTGTGGTTAGCGGGTAGCTCCTACAATGAGCAGTTCTTC	CASSLWLAGSSYNEQFF	TRBJ2-1	TRBV5-6	.	TRBD2
TGTGCCAGCAGCCCAAAACGCCGGACTAGCGGGGTATGGGGTGTCGAGACCCAGTACTTC	CASSPKRRTSGVWGVETQYF	TRBJ2-5	TRBV7-3	once	TRBD2
TGTGCCAGCTCACCAAAGGGGGATCGTGGCTACACCTTC	CASSPKGDRGYTF	TRBJ1-2	TRBV18	.	.
TGCGCCAGCAGCTTAAATAGCGGTAGTACCTACGAGCAGTACTTC	CASSLNSGSTYEQYF	TRBJ2-7	TRBV5-1	.	.
TGCGCCAGCAGCCAAGATGGAACGAGGAGTCTCTTT	CASSQDGTRSLF	TRBJ1-1	TRBV4-3	.	.
TGCGCCAGCAGCCAGAACAGGGGCTCCAATTCACCCCTCCACTTT	CASSQNRGSNSPLHF	TRBJ1-6	TRBV4-3	.	TRBD1
TGTGCCAGTAGAATTTCTTCTAGAAGCACTCAAGAGACCCAGTACTTC	CASRISSRSTQETQYF	TRBJ2-5	TRBV19	.	.
TGTGCCAGCAGCCAGGCCCATAGCAATCAGCCCCAGCATTTT	CASSQAHSNQPQHF	TRBJ1-5	TRBV3-1/TRBV3-2	.	.